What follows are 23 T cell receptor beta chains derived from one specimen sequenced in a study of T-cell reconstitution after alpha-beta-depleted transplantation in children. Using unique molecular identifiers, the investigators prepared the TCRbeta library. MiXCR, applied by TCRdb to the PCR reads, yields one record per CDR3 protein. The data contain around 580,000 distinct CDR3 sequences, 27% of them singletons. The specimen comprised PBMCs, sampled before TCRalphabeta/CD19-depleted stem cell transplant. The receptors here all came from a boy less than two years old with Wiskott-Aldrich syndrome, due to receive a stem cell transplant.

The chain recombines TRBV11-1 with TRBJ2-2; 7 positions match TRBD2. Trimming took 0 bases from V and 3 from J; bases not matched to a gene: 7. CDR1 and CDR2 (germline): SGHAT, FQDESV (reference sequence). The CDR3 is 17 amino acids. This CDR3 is CASSLATSYFDTGELFF. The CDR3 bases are TGTGCCAGCAGCTTAGCGACTAGCTATTTCGACACCGGGGAGCTGTTTTTT.

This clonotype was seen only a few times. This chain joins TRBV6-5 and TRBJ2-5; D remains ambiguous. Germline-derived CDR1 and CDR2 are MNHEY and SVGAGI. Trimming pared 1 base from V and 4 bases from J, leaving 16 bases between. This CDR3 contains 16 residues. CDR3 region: CASSYFGGPKGETQYF. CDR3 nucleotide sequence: TGTGCCAGCAGTTACTTTGGCGGCCCCAAGGGAGAGACCCAGTACTTC.

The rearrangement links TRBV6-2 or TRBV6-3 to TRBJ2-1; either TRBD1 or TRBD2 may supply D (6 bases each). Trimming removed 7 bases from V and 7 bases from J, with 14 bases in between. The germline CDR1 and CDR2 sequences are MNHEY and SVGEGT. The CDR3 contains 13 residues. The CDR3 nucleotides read TGTGCCAGCACCCGGGGGCCGAGGAATGAGCAGTTCTTC. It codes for CASTRGPRNEQFF.

CDR3 protein: CASSPSIPPSYEQYF. In DNA form, the CDR3 reads TGTGCCAGCAGTCCTTCTATACCCCCATCCTACGAGCAGTACTTC. This rearrangement joins TRBV12-3 or TRBV12-4 to TRBJ2-7; D gene ambiguous. The CDR3 length is 15 residues. Trimming took off 5 bases at V and 1 base at J, with 15 bases between the two ends.

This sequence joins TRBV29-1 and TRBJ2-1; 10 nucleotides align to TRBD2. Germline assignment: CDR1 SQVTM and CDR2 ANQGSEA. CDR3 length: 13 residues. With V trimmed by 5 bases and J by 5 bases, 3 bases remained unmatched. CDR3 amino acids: CSVWTSGHNEQFF. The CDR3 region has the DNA TGCAGCGTTTGGACTAGCGGACACAATGAGCAGTTCTTC.

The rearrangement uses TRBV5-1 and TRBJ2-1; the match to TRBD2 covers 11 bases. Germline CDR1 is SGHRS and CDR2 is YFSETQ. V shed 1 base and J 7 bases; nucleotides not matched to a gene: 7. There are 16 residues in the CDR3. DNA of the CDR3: TGCGCCAGCAGCTTGATGGTTCTAGCGGGAGGTAATGAGCAGTTCTTC. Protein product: CASSLMVLAGGNEQFF.

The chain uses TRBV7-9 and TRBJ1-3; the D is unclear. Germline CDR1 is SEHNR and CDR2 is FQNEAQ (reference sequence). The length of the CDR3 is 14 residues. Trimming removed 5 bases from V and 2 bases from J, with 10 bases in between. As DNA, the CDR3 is TGTGCCAGCAGCCCGCGGAAAGCTGGAAACACCATATATTTT. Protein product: CASSPRKAGNTIYF.

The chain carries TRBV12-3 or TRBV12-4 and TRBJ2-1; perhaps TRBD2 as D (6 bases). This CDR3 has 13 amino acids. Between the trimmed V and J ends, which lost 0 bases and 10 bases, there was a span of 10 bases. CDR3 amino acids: CASSLARLVEQFF. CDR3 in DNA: TGTGCCAGCAGTTTAGCGAGACTAGTAGAGCAGTTCTTC.

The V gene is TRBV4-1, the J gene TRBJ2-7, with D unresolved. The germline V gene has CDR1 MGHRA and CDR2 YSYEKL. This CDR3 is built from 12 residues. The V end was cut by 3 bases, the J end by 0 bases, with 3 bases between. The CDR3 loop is CASSHNSYEQYF. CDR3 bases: TGCGCCAGCAGCCACAACTCCTACGAGCAGTACTTC.

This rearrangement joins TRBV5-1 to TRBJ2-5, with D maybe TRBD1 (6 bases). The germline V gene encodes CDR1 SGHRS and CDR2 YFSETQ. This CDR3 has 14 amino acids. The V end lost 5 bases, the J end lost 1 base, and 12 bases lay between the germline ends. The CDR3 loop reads CASRVGGIQETQYF. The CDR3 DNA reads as TGCGCCAGCAGAGTAGGGGGAATCCAAGAGACCCAGTACTTC.

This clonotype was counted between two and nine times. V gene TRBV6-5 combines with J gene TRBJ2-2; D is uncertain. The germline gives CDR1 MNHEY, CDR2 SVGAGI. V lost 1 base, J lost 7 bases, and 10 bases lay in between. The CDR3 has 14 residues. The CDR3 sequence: CASSYYSRIGELFF. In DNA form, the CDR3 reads TGTGCCAGCAGTTACTACAGCAGGATCGGGGAGCTGTTTTTT.

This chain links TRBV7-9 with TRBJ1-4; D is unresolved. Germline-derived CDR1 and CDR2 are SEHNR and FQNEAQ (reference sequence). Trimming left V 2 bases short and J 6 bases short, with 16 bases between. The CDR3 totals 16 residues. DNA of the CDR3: TGTGCCAGCAGCTTACAAGATCCACGGTTGGATGAAAAACTGTTTTTT. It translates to CASSLQDPRLDEKLFF.

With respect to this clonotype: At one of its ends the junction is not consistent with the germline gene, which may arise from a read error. In DNA form, the CDR3 reads TGTGCCAGCAGTCTATCCCCGGGGAGCGGGAGACGCACAGATACGCAGTATTTT. It codes for CASSLSPGSGRRTDTQYF. V usage is TRBV27 and J usage is TRBJ2-3, with 8 bases identical to TRBD2. The CDR3 totals 18 residues. The germline V gene has CDR1 MNHEY and CDR2 SMNVEV (reference sequence).

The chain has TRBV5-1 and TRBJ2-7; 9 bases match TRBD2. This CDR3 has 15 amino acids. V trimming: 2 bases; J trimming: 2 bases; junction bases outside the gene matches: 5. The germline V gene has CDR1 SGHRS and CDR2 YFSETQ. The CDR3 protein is CASSFSASGAYEQYF. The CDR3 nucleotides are TGCGCCAGCAGCTTTTCGGCTAGCGGGGCCTACGAGCAGTACTTC.

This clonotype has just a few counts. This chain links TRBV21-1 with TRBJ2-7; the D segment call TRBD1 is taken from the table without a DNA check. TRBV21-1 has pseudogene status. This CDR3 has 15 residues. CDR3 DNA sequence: TGTGCCAGCAGACCACAGGGTATCATTTGCGACGAGCAGTACTTC. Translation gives CASRPQGIICDEQYF.

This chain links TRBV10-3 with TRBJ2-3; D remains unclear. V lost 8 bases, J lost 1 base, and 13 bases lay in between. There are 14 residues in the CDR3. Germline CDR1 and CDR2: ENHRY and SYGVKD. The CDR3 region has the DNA TGTGCCATCGGTTTCCCCCAAGGCACAGATACGCAGTATTTT. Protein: CAIGFPQGTDTQYF.

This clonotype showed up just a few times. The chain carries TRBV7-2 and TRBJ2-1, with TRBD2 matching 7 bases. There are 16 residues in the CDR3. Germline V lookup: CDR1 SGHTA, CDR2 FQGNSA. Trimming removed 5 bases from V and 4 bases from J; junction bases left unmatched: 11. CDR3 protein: CASSLPNKRGYNEQFF. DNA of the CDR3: TGTGCCAGCAGCCTCCCTAATAAGCGGGGTTACAATGAGCAGTTCTTC.

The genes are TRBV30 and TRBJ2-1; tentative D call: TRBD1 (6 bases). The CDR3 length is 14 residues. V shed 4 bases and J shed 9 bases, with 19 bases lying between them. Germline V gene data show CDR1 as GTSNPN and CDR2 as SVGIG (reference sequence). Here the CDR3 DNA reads TGTGCCTGGATAGGCCAGGGGCGTTTAAGTGAGCAGTTCTTC. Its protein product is CAWIGQGRLSEQFF.

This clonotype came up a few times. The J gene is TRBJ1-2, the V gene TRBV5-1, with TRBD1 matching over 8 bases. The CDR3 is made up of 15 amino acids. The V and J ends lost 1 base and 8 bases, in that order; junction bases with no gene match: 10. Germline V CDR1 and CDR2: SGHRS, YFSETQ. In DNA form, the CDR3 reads TGCGCCAGCAGCTTGTGGGACAGGCCCAGGGGAGGCTACACCTTC. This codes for CASSLWDRPRGGYTF.

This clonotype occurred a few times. The CDR3 reads CAISERLTNSYEQYF. CDR3 DNA: TGTGCCATCAGTGAGAGACTTACAAATTCCTACGAGCAGTACTTC. The chain has TRBV10-3 and TRBJ2-7; D unresolved. CDR3 length equals 15 residues. Trimming cost V 2 bases and J 1 base, with 12 bases left between them. Germline CDR1 reads ENHRY; CDR2 reads SYGVKD.

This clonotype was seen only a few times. The CDR3 region is CATGDRGSTKNIQYF. The CDR3, as DNA: TGTGCCACAGGTGACAGGGGTAGTACCAAAAACATTCAGTACTTC. The J gene is TRBJ2-4, the V gene TRBV10-3, with 8 bases fitting TRBD1. CDR1 ENHRY and CDR2 SYGVKD come from the germline V gene. V was pared by 10 bases and J by 2 bases, with 10 bases of the junction left unmatched. CDR3 size: 15 residues.

This CDR3 reads CASSNPNTGELFF. In DNA, the CDR3 is TGCGCCAGCAGTAATCCGAACACCGGGGAGCTGTTTTTT. V is TRBV5-1 and J is TRBJ2-2, with D unresolved. The CDR3 consists of 13 residues. Germline V CDR1 and CDR2: SGHRS, YFSETQ. Trimming took off 5 bases at V and 0 bases at J, with 5 bases between the two ends. The whole variable domain, remainder taken from reference TRBV5-1 and TRBJ2-2, is KAGVTQTPRYLIKTRGQQVTLSCSPISGHRSVSWYQQTPGQGLQFLFEYFSETQRNKGNFPGRFSGRQFSNSRSEMNVSTLELGDSALYLCASSNPNTGELFFGEGSRLTVL.

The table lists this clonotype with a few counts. CDR3 loop: CASSPRESSYEQYF. CDR3 in DNA: TGTGCCAGCTCACCTCGGGAGAGCTCCTACGAGCAGTACTTC. The chain carries TRBV18 and TRBJ2-7, with D possibly being TRBD2 (6 bases). With 3 bases removed from V and 0 bases from J, the gap between germline ends came to 9 bases. From germline, CDR1 is KGHSH and CDR2 LQKENI. This CDR3 is built from 14 residues.